This T cell receptor beta chain was captured by sequencing in a study of response to subunit inactivated influenza vaccine. MiXCR, applied by TCRdb to the RT-PCR reads, yields one record per CDR3 protein. The data show around 710,000 distinct CDR3 sequences, approximately 15% seen once. Concerning this clonotype: Its antigen is not known.

There are 16 residues in the CDR3. The trim removed 1 base at V and 0 bases at J, leaving 3 bases unmatched. CDR1 and CDR2 (germline): SGHVS, FQNEAQ. Study conclusions and caveats: T cells newly recruited by each seasonal influenza vaccination are few, the authors suggested.

This clonotype originated in a man over 45 who received an inactivated influenza vaccine. The chain uses TRBV7-8 and TRBJ2-3; 8 bases align to TRBD2. The material sequenced was PBMCs from blood, taken 14 to 15 days before vaccination. This chain's CDR3 is CASSLVGGGSTDTQYF. CDR3 coding DNA: TGTGCCAGCAGCTTAGTCGGGGGGGGTAGCACAGATACGCAGTATTTT.